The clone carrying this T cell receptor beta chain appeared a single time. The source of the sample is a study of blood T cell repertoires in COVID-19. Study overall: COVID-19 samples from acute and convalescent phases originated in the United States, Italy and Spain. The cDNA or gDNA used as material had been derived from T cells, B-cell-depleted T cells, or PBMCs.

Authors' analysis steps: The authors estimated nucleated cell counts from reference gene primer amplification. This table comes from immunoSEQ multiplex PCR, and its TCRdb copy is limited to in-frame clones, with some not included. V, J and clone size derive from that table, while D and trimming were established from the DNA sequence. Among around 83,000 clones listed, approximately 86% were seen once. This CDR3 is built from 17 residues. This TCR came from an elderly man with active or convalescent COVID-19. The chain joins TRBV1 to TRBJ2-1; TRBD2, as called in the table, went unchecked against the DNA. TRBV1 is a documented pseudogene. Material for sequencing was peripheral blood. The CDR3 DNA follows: TGCACCAGCAGCCATGATACTAGCGGCCTTTCCTACAATGAGCAGTTCTTC. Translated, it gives CTSSHDTSGLSYNEQFF.